Below are 8 T cell receptor beta chains sequenced from a single sample in a study of T-cell memory formation after mild COVID-19. Via MiXCR, TCRdb re-called the 5' RACE reads, giving one row per CDR3 protein. This table holds more than 200,000 distinct CDR3 sequences, around 17% found once. Sequenced input: PBMCs or a T cell subset sorted from them (not recorded which). All receptors come from a man between 18 and 29 years old who had mild COVID-19 (a few samples of this study predate the infection). Cell type and time point are not known.

This clonotype was recorded a few times. This chain links TRBV28 with TRBJ1-5; a weak D match, TRBD1 (6 bases). This CDR3 contains 17 residues. The V end was cut by 3 bases, the J end by 2 bases, with 17 bases between. Germline CDR1 is MDHEN and CDR2 is SYDVKM. The CDR3 nucleotides are TGTGCCAGCAGTTTTGGGCAGGGGATCAAACGCAATCAGCCCCAGCATTTT. Protein: CASSFGQGIKRNQPQHF.

This clonotype was observed a handful of times. V is TRBV18 and J is TRBJ2-5; 12 bases match TRBD2. Germline V gives CDR1 KGHSH, CDR2 LQKENI. The CDR3 covers 13 residues. The V segment lost 8 bases and the J segment 5 bases; nucleotides outside the gene matches: 3. CDR3 DNA sequence: TGTGCCAGCCACGGACTAGCGGGGGAGACCCAGTACTTC. Translation gives CASHGLAGETQYF.

This clonotype has a handful of counts. The V gene is TRBV12-3 or TRBV12-4, the J gene TRBJ2-5; 9 nucleotides line up with TRBD2. After removal of 4 bases from V and 5 bases from J, the junction contained 8 bases not matched to a gene. The CDR3 sequence is 15 residues long. CDR3 coding DNA: TGTGCCAGCAGTTCCTCTAGCGGGGCACGGGAGACCCAGTACTTC. Translating gives CASSSSSGARETQYF.

There are a few counts of this clonotype. V gene TRBV6-5 combines with J gene TRBJ1-6; a weak D match, TRBD1 (5 bases). The germline CDR1 and CDR2 sequences are MNHEY and SVGAGI. V was clipped by 0 bases and J by 6 bases, with 12 bases between them. This CDR3 comprises 16 residues. CDR3 in DNA: TGTGCCAGCAGTTACTCGAAGGGGATAGGTAATTCACCCCTCCACTTT. This gives the protein CASSYSKGIGNSPLHF.

This clonotype was seen a handful of times. This chain uses TRBV7-9 with TRBJ1-6, with D possibly TRBD1 on 5 matching bases. The V and J ends lost 4 bases and 10 bases respectively, with 17 bases between them. Per the germline V gene, CDR1 is SEHNR and CDR2 is FQNEAQ (reference sequence). This CDR3 has 15 amino acids. This chain's CDR3 is CASSSPQGGRSPLHF. The CDR3 region has the DNA TGTGCCAGCAGCTCCCCGCAGGGAGGCCGGTCACCCCTCCACTTT.

A word on this clonotype: This may be a read error: a much more frequent sequence differs by one nucleotide. The V and J genes are TRBV5-1 and TRBJ1-2; 9 bases line up with TRBD1. The germline V gene has CDR1 SGHRS and CDR2 YFSETQ. This CDR3 is built from 13 residues. CDR3 nucleotides: TGCGCCAGCAGCCCGGGACAGGGCTATGGCTGCACCTTC. This translates into CASSPGQGYGCTF.

CDR3 coding DNA: TGTGCCAGCAGCTTCTCAAGTAGCAAAAACATTCAGTACTTC. The encoded protein is CASSFSSSKNIQYF. The rearrangement joins TRBV5-5 to TRBJ2-4, with D hard to call. The CDR3 covers 14 residues. V lost 2 bases, J lost 3 bases, and 9 bases lay in between. CDR1 is SGHKS and CDR2 is YYEKEE in the germline V gene (reference sequence).

V usage is TRBV14 and J usage is TRBJ2-7; unclear D gene. The V gene's germline CDR1 is SGHDN and CDR2 FVKESK. The CDR3 consists of 16 residues. V dropped 3 bases and J dropped 4 bases, with 19 bases sitting between them. DNA of the CDR3: TGTGCCAGCAGCCACGGAAAGCCTTCAGCAGGTTACGAGCAGTACTTC. Translation: CASSHGKPSAGYEQYF. Full variable domain (missing parts from reference TRBV14 and TRBJ2-7): EAGVTQFPSHSVIEKGQTVTLRCDPISGHDNLYWYRRVMGKEIKFLLHFVKESKQDESGMPNNRFLAERTGGTYSTLKVQPAELEDSGVYFCASSHGKPSAGYEQYFGPGTRLTVT.